This passage covers 28 T cell receptor beta chains from one sample sequenced in a study of shared clonotypes between healthy human individuals. TCRdb's table, derived via immunoSEQ multiplex PCR, lists solely in-frame clones and lacks some. The repertoire has some 2,000,000 clones, approximately 95% of them found once; the top ten carry 1% to 1.3%. Selected positively for CCR7 and CD45RO-negative, naive CD8 cells excluded terminally differentiated effector memory CD45RA+ cells. The sequencing sample was made of naive CD8+ T cells sorted from blood. These receptors were taken from a man between 18 and 35 years old in good health.

The CDR3 coding sequence is TGTGCCAGCAGCCCCTCGGACGAACCCAATGAGCAGTTCTTC. This encodes CASSPSDEPNEQFF. The J gene is TRBJ2-1, the V gene TRBV7-9; no firm D call. The germline V gene encodes CDR1 SEHNR and CDR2 FQNEAQ (reference sequence). V was shortened by 5 bases and J by 6 bases, with 14 bases between the two germline ends. The CDR3 runs 14 residues.

Worth noting for this clone: Other DNA sequences within the sample encode an identical CDR3. The chain combines TRBV11-2 with TRBJ1-1; D is possibly TRBD1 (6 bases). The CDR3 has 13 amino acids. V was trimmed by 3 bases and J by 4 bases, leaving 9 bases between them. The germline V gene encodes CDR1 SGHAT and CDR2 FQNNGV. CDR3 DNA: TGTGCCAGCAGCTTTGGCAGGGGCACTGAAGCTTTCTTT. Its protein is CASSFGRGTEAFF.

This chain connects TRBV4-1 to TRBJ1-6; D is unclear. Trimming took off 1 base at V and 8 bases at J, with 15 bases between the two ends. The CDR3 extends over 16 amino acids. Germline V lookup: CDR1 MGHRA, CDR2 YSYEKL. CDR3 in DNA: TGCGCCAGCAGCCAAGCACCCCTTAATCTAGATTCACCCCTCCACTTT. Its translation is CASSQAPLNLDSPLHF.

This chain uses TRBV27 with TRBJ2-3, with TRBD2 identical over 13 bases. This CDR3 contains 21 residues. V was pared by 5 bases and J by 3 bases, with 20 bases of the junction left unmatched. CDR1 and CDR2 (germline): MNHEY, SMNVEV (reference sequence). The CDR3 DNA reads TGTGCCAGCAGTGATTTCATCGAGTTAGGACTAGCGGGAGTAGGGACAGATACGCAGTATTTT. This gives the protein CASSDFIELGLAGVGTDTQYF.

This rearrangement joins TRBV6-5 to TRBJ2-3; D gene unclear. Trimming left V 4 bases short and J 6 bases short, with 8 bases between. Germline-derived CDR1 and CDR2 are MNHEY and SVGAGI. The CDR3 is 12 amino acids. The CDR3 reads CASSSEGDTQYF. The CDR3 DNA sequence: TGTGCCAGCAGTTCCGAAGGTGATACGCAGTATTTT.

A remark on this clone: Other DNA sequences in the same sample also yield this CDR3. This chain links TRBV4-1 with TRBJ2-7, with 10 bases aligning to TRBD2. The V segment lost 3 bases and the J segment 4 bases; nucleotides outside the gene matches: 9. This CDR3 comprises 16 residues. CDR1 is MGHRA and CDR2 is YSYEKL in the germline V gene. The CDR3 sequence is CASSQDPAGGPYEQYF. The CDR3 DNA is TGCGCCAGCAGCCAGGACCCAGCGGGAGGGCCTTACGAGCAGTACTTC.

V gene TRBV2 combines with J gene TRBJ1-5; D gene uncertain. The CDR3 has 15 amino acids. Germline lookup yields CDR1 SNHLY and CDR2 FYNNEI. The germline V and J ends were trimmed by 1 base and 0 bases, with 7 bases remaining between them. The CDR3 nucleotides read TGTGCCAGCAGTGAAGTAGGAGATAGCAATCAGCCCCAGCATTTT. Its translation is CASSEVGDSNQPQHF. Together with reference TRBV2 and TRBJ1-5, the CDR3 gives the full variable domain: EPEVTQTPSHQVTQMGQEVILRCVPISNHLYFYWYRQILGQKVEFLVSFYNNEISEKSEIFDDQFSVERPDGSNFTLKIRSTKLEDSAMYFCASSEVGDSNQPQHFGDGTRLSIL.

The CDR3 sequence: CASSPMGQGFYEQYF. CDR3 DNA sequence: TGTGCCAGTAGTCCCATGGGACAGGGGTTCTACGAGCAGTACTTC. The chain couples TRBV19 to TRBJ2-7, with 10 bases matching TRBD1. The CDR3 extends over 15 amino acids. Germline V gives CDR1 LNHDA, CDR2 SQIVND (reference sequence). V gave up 5 bases and J gave up 3 bases; unmatched junction bases: 7. Looking up the rest from reference TRBV19 and TRBJ2-7 gives the full variable domain: DGGITQSPKYLFRKEGQNVTLSCEQNLNHDAMYWYRQDPGQGLRLIYYSQIVNDFQKGDIAEGYSVSREKKESFPLTVTSAQKNPTAFYLCASSPMGQGFYEQYFGPGTRLTVT.

The chain carries TRBV6-1 and TRBJ2-7; either TRBD1 or TRBD2 may fit D (5 bases each). Trimming took 0 bases from V and 2 from J, leaving 11 bases between them. The CDR3 sequence is 15 residues long. Germline V lookup: CDR1 MNHNS, CDR2 SASEGT. The CDR3 sequence: CASSEAQGPPYEQYF. The CDR3 DNA sequence: TGTGCCAGCAGTGAAGCCCAGGGACCCCCCTACGAGCAGTACTTC.

This CDR3 reads CASSLSQGEAFF. DNA of the CDR3: TGTGCCAGCAGCCTCTCCCAGGGTGAAGCTTTCTTT. The V call is TRBV11-2, the J call TRBJ1-1; a weak D match, TRBD1 (5 bases). CDR3 length: 12 residues. Trimming stripped 5 bases from V and 7 bases from J, with 11 bases between. Germline loops: CDR1 SGHAT, CDR2 FQNNGV.

V is TRBV4-1 and J is TRBJ1-4; no firm D call. V was trimmed by 0 bases and J by 2 bases, leaving 10 bases between them. Germline CDR1 reads MGHRA; CDR2 reads YSYEKL. This CDR3 has 16 amino acids. The CDR3 sequence is CASSQDPPITNEKLFF. In DNA, the CDR3 is TGCGCCAGCAGCCAAGATCCACCGATCACTAATGAAAAACTGTTTTTT.

The chain recombines TRBV4-1 with TRBJ1-2; D gene uncertain. The germline V gene encodes CDR1 MGHRA and CDR2 YSYEKL. Trimming removed 1 base from V and 1 base from J, with 7 bases in between. This CDR3 has 14 amino acids. The CDR3, as DNA: TGCGCCAGCAGCCAAGTTGGGGTTAACTATGGCTACACCTTC. Translated, it gives CASSQVGVNYGYTF.

Regarding this clone: This same CDR3 is encoded by further DNA sequences in the sample. This CDR3 is CAWSGGAGSNQPQHF. The CDR3 nucleotides are TGTGCCTGGAGTGGGGGTGCAGGGAGCAATCAGCCCCAGCATTTT. The chain links TRBV30 to TRBJ1-5, with a possible D match to TRBD1 (5 bases). CDR1 is GTSNPN, CDR2 SVGIG, per germline (reference sequence). CDR3 length equals 15 residues. V was trimmed by 1 base and J by 1 base, leaving 11 bases between them.

Points on this clone: Other DNA sequences from this sample encode an identical CDR3 as well. The chain has TRBV4-1 and TRBJ1-1; TRBD1 agrees at 7 bases. The CDR3 is 15 amino acids. After removal of 3 bases from V and 2 bases from J, the junction contained 6 bases not matched to a gene. CDR1 and CDR2 (germline): MGHRA, YSYEKL. The CDR3 protein is CASSQETGLNTEAFF. CDR3 coding DNA: TGCGCCAGCAGCCAGGAGACAGGGCTTAACACTGAAGCTTTCTTT.

V usage is TRBV25-1 and J usage is TRBJ2-2; D possibly corresponds to TRBD1 (6 bases). Per germline, CDR1 MGHDK and CDR2 SYGVNS. This CDR3 spans 13 amino acids. Deletions cut 2 bases from V and 5 bases from J, with 6 bases between. CDR3 DNA: TGTGCCAGCAGTGAAACAGGGACCGGGGAGCTGTTTTTT. It yields the protein CASSETGTGELFF.

This clone came up once. The J gene is TRBJ1-4, the V gene TRBV27; no clear D. The V gene lost 6 bases and the J gene lost 8 bases, with 16 bases spanning the gap. CDR1 and CDR2 from the germline V gene are MNHEY and SMNVEV (reference sequence). CDR3 length: 14 residues. CDR3: CASRKAGIREKLFF. The CDR3 DNA follows: TGTGCCAGCAGGAAAGCCGGGATCAGGGAAAAACTGTTTTTT.

The chain combines TRBV7-2 with TRBJ2-7; D assignment may be TRBD1 or TRBD2 (5 bases each). The germline V and J ends were trimmed by 3 bases and 3 bases, with 15 bases remaining between them. Per germline, CDR1 SGHTA and CDR2 FQGNSA. This CDR3 spans 15 amino acids. CDR3 sequence reads: CASSFTPGTNYEQYF. CDR3 in DNA: TGTGCCAGCAGCTTCACCCCCGGGACGAACTACGAGCAGTACTTC.

The chain links TRBV9 to TRBJ2-3; 8 bases match TRBD2. Germline CDR1 and CDR2: SGDLS and YYNGEE. This CDR3 has 16 amino acids. Trimming removed 3 bases from V and 4 bases from J; junction bases left unmatched: 10. This CDR3 is CASSGLGGGSSDTQYF. DNA for the CDR3: TGTGCCAGCAGCGGCCTCGGCGGGGGGTCTTCAGATACGCAGTATTTT. Full variable domain (outside the CDR3, taken from reference TRBV9 and TRBJ2-3): DSGVTQTPKHLITATGQRVTLRCSPRSGDLSVYWYQQSLDQGLQFLIQYYNGEERAKGNILERFSAQQFPDLHSELNLSSLELGDSALYFCASSGLGGGSSDTQYFGPGTRLTVL.

This clone was counted a single time. The rearrangement uses TRBV4-1 and TRBJ1-2; possibly TRBD1 for D (5 bases). Looked up from germline, CDR1 is MGHRA and CDR2 is YSYEKL. There are 17 residues in the CDR3. V was shortened by 1 base and J by 2 bases, with 17 bases between the two germline ends. In nucleotides, the CDR3 is TGCGCCAGCAGCCAAGCAGCAGGGATTGGTCTCAACTATGGCTACACCTTC. It is translated as CASSQAAGIGLNYGYTF.

CDR3 protein: CAMRAGGLTYEQYF. The CDR3 DNA reads as TGTGCCATGAGAGCGGGCGGACTGACGTACGAGCAGTACTTC. This rearrangement joins TRBV2 to TRBJ2-7, with D perhaps matching TRBD2 (6 bases). The CDR3 loop spans 14 amino acids. V dropped 10 bases and J dropped 4 bases, with 20 bases sitting between them. Germline V gene sequence: CDR1 SNHLY, CDR2 FYNNEI.

The V call is TRBV7-9, the J call TRBJ2-6, with D tentatively TRBD1 (6 bases). The CDR3 spans 16 residues. The germline V gene encodes CDR1 SEHNR and CDR2 FQNEAQ (reference sequence). V lost 6 bases and J lost 2, with 14 bases in between. In DNA, the CDR3 is TGTGCCAGCAGTATAGCGAGGGGGACTGGGGCCAACGTCCTGACTTTC. Protein: CASSIARGTGANVLTF.

The chain employs TRBV4-2 and TRBJ2-3, with a tentative D call TRBD1 (5 bases). The CDR3 is 12 residues long. CDR1 and CDR2 from the germline V gene are LGHNA and YNFKEQ. Trimming took off 3 bases at V and 4 bases at J, with 5 bases between the two ends. The CDR3 loop reads CASSHRADTQYF. The DNA for the CDR3 is TGTGCCAGCAGCCACAGGGCAGATACGCAGTATTTT.

V gene TRBV11-2 combines with J gene TRBJ2-5; TRBD2 agrees at 7 bases. V was clipped by 0 bases and J by 3 bases; unmatched bases: 7. Germline loops: CDR1 SGHAT, CDR2 FQNNGV. The CDR3 covers 16 residues. The CDR3 DNA reads TGTGCCAGCAGCTTAGATGAGGGACTAAATAAAGAGACCCAGTACTTC. Protein: CASSLDEGLNKETQYF.

This chain connects TRBV5-1 to TRBJ2-7; the match to TRBD1 covers 8 bases. The CDR3 length is 15 residues. Looked up from germline, CDR1 is SGHRS and CDR2 is YFSETQ. Losses at the gene ends were 3 bases for V and 3 bases for J; bases not matched to a gene: 8. The CDR3 DNA reads as TGCGCCAGCAGCTCGGACAGGGAAATTCACTACGAGCAGTACTTC. Protein sequence: CASSSDREIHYEQYF.

The V gene is TRBV29-1, the J gene TRBJ1-2; D perhaps matches TRBD1 (6 bases). Germline V gene data show CDR1 as SQVTM and CDR2 as ANQGSEA. There are 13 residues in the CDR3. Trimming cost V 6 bases and J 6 bases, with 17 bases left between them. This CDR3 is CSVAGGTGDGYTF. The CDR3 DNA is TGCAGCGTCGCCGGGGGCACGGGTGATGGCTACACCTTC.

The rearrangement links TRBV19 to TRBJ2-3; TRBD2 matches 7 bases. Germline-derived CDR1 and CDR2 are LNHDA and SQIVND (reference sequence). V shed 4 bases and J 6 bases; nucleotides not matched to a gene: 4. The CDR3 length is 13 residues. CDR3 DNA: TGTGCCAGTAGTAGCCGGGGAGGGGATACGCAGTATTTT. Amino acid sequence: CASSSRGGDTQYF.

The chain uses TRBV29-1 and TRBJ2-7, with TRBD1 matching 10 bases. The CDR3 has 15 residues. The germline V gene has CDR1 SQVTM and CDR2 ANQGSEA. The V and J ends lost 0 bases and 6 bases, in that order; junction bases with no gene match: 8. The CDR3 sequence is CSVEDPGTGVGEQYF. The CDR3 DNA reads TGCAGCGTTGAAGATCCAGGGACAGGGGTGGGCGAGCAGTACTTC.

This clone was observed a single time. This chain links TRBV4-1 with TRBJ2-7, with D unresolved. The CDR3 is 15 residues long. Trimming pared 1 base from V and 1 base from J, leaving 11 bases between. Germline V CDR1 and CDR2: MGHRA, YSYEKL. CDR3: CASSQGRQASYEQYF. The CDR3 DNA reads as TGCGCCAGCAGCCAAGGACGGCAGGCTTCCTACGAGCAGTACTTC.